The 20 T cell receptor beta chains given below trace back to one sample, sequenced in a study of siplizumab effects on memory and regulatory T cells. Produced via immunoSEQ multiplex PCR; TCRdb's table is partial and in-frame only. The sample lists over 100,000 clones, 93% occurring once. Sequencing was done on a sample of Tregs sorted from blood. The receptor source for this set is a human donor in good health.

V usage is TRBV5-1 and J usage is TRBJ2-2; tentatively, D is TRBD1 (6 bases). CDR3 length: 12 residues. V was cut by 5 bases and J by 7 bases, with 9 bases left in between. Germline CDR1 is SGHRS and CDR2 is YFSETQ. The CDR3 region is CASSEGVGELFF. CDR3 coding DNA: TGCGCCAGCAGTGAGGGGGTCGGGGAGCTGTTTTTT.

This clone has only one observation. The chain is built from TRBV9 and TRBJ1-2; D perhaps matches TRBD1 (5 bases). This CDR3 comprises 12 residues. CDR1 and CDR2 (germline): SGDLS, YYNGEE. V was pared by 7 bases and J by 4 bases, with 11 bases between. The CDR3 region is CASGAAIYGYTF. The CDR3 coding sequence is TGTGCCAGCGGGGCGGCCATCTATGGCTACACCTTC.

The chain combines TRBV12-5 with TRBJ2-2, with TRBD2 identical over 11 bases. There are 22 residues in the CDR3. The germline CDR1 and CDR2 sequences are LGHNT and FRNRAP. Unmatched junction bases numbered 23, after V lost 1 base and J lost 7 bases. The chain's CDR3 is CASGLGRVGRLTSGSGLGELFF. For the CDR3, the DNA is TGTGCTAGTGGTTTGGGACGTGTAGGTAGGCTTACTAGCGGGAGTGGCCTCGGGGAGCTGTTTTTT.

The chain joins TRBV23-1 to TRBJ2-5, with D perhaps matching TRBD2 (6 bases). TRBV23-1 falls under the ORF class, with uncertain function. V shed 2 bases and J shed 5 bases, with 6 bases lying between them. The CDR3 runs to 12 residues. The CDR3 here is CASSQGGETQYF. CDR3 bases: TGCGCCAGCAGTCAAGGGGGGGAGACCCAGTACTTC.

The V and J genes are TRBV5-1 and TRBJ1-2; 7 positions match TRBD1. After removal of 2 bases from V and 2 bases from J, the junction contained 9 bases not matched to a gene. Germline values: CDR1 SGHRS, CDR2 YFSETQ. The CDR3 runs 16 residues. The CDR3 region is CASSLLRTGPNYGYTF. The CDR3 coding sequence is TGCGCCAGCAGCTTATTAAGGACAGGACCCAACTATGGCTACACCTTC.

This chain connects TRBV27 to TRBJ1-5, with TRBD1 identical over 7 bases. Trimming took 2 bases from V and 3 from J; bases not matched to a gene: 4. Germline CDR1 MNHEY, CDR2 SMNVEV (reference sequence). This CDR3 has 15 amino acids. The CDR3 DNA sequence: TGTGCCAGCAGTTTAGAGGGGGCTAACAATCAGCCCCAGCATTTT. Amino acid sequence: CASSLEGANNQPQHF.

The chain has TRBV10-1 and TRBJ2-1; D ambiguous. Germline CDR1 reads WNHNN; CDR2 reads SYGVQD (reference sequence). This CDR3 has 14 residues. V was trimmed by 3 bases and J by 8 bases, leaving 14 bases between them. CDR3 amino acids: CASSDRRPGDEQFF. The CDR3 coding sequence is TGCGCCAGCAGTGATCGGCGCCCCGGCGATGAGCAGTTCTTC.

V gene TRBV11-2 combines with J gene TRBJ2-2, with D perhaps matching TRBD2 (5 bases). V was clipped by 4 bases and J by 4 bases, with 10 bases between them. The CDR3 runs 14 residues. CDR1 and CDR2 (germline): SGHAT, FQNNGV. The chain's CDR3 is CASSYGLSTGELFF. The CDR3 nucleotides read TGTGCCAGCAGCTATGGACTCAGCACCGGGGAGCTGTTTTTT.

This rearrangement joins TRBV4-3 to TRBJ1-2, with TRBD1 identical over 9 bases. Germline V gives CDR1 LGHNA, CDR2 YSLEER. V lost 3 bases to trimming and J lost 3 bases; unmatched junction nucleotides: 11. The CDR3 contains 17 residues. The CDR3 nucleotides are TGCGCCAGCAGCCACATAACCGGGACAGGGTCTCACTATGGCTACACCTTC. Translating gives CASSHITGTGSHYGYTF.

The chain carries TRBV7-9 and TRBJ2-7; 9 bases match TRBD1. The CDR3 extends over 16 amino acids. The germline CDR1 and CDR2 sequences are SEHNR and FQNEAQ (reference sequence). V lost 5 bases to trimming and J lost 3 bases; unmatched junction nucleotides: 11. CDR3 bases: TGTGCCAGCAGCGAATACCTGGGACAGGGTAGCTACGAGCAGTACTTC. This encodes CASSEYLGQGSYEQYF. The whole variable domain, remainder taken from reference TRBV7-9 and TRBJ2-7, is DTGVSQNPRHKITKRGQNVTFRCDPISEHNRLYWYRQTLGQGPEFLTYFQNEAQLEKSRLLSDRFSAERPKGSFSTLEIQRTEQGDSAMYLCASSEYLGQGSYEQYFGPGTRLTVT.

This chain uses TRBV7-2 with TRBJ1-2; D unclear. The CDR3 extends over 13 amino acids. The V gene's germline CDR1 is SGHTA and CDR2 FQGNSA. V shed 2 bases and J shed 0 bases, with 4 bases lying between them. The CDR3 protein is CASSLQANYGYTF. Here the CDR3 DNA reads TGTGCCAGCAGCTTACAGGCTAACTATGGCTACACCTTC.

The chain combines TRBV19 with TRBJ1-5; a possible D gene is TRBD1 (6 bases). Germline-derived CDR1 and CDR2 are LNHDA and SQIVND (reference sequence). Trimming removed 10 bases from V and 7 bases from J, with 20 bases in between. This CDR3 comprises 14 residues. The CDR3 reads CATAVSSQGQPQHF. The DNA for the CDR3 is TGTGCCACCGCCGTGTCCTCGCAGGGGCAGCCCCAGCATTTT.

This clone was picked up one time. The V and J genes are TRBV7-9 and TRBJ1-1; 7 bases map to TRBD1. The V gene end was trimmed by 4 bases and the J gene end by 5 bases; junction bases not matched to a gene: 7. This CDR3 comprises 14 residues. Germline CDR1 SEHNR, CDR2 FQNEAQ (reference sequence). The CDR3 sequence is CASSSGGRGTEAFF. In DNA, the CDR3 is TGTGCCAGCAGCTCAGGGGGTAGGGGGACTGAAGCTTTCTTT.

The rearrangement links TRBV4-1 to TRBJ2-3; D is undetermined. CDR1 and CDR2 from the germline V gene are MGHRA and YSYEKL. V was clipped by 2 bases and J by 5 bases, with 11 bases between them. The CDR3 loop spans 14 amino acids. The CDR3 DNA is TGCGCCAGCAGCCAATCCTGGCCAGGAGATACGCAGTATTTT. As protein: CASSQSWPGDTQYF.

The rearrangement links TRBV7-9 to TRBJ1-1; D is possibly TRBD1 (6 bases). V gave up 5 bases and J gave up 4 bases, with 26 bases separating them. Germline CDR1 SEHNR, CDR2 FQNEAQ (reference sequence). The CDR3 is 18 residues long. The CDR3 bases are TGTGCCAGCAGCCCAGGGGATGGTGTCAGGGTTGGGGGCACTGAAGCTTTCTTT. Its protein product is CASSPGDGVRVGGTEAFF.

The J gene is TRBJ1-1, the V gene TRBV29-1, with 7 bases lining up with TRBD1. After removal of 5 bases from V and 6 bases from J, the junction contained 3 bases not matched to a gene. The germline CDR1 and CDR2 sequences are SQVTM and ANQGSEA. The length of the CDR3 is 11 residues. The CDR3 DNA follows: TGCAGCGTTCTCCAGGGGGCTGAAGCTTTCTTT. Its protein is CSVLQGAEAFF.

The chain has TRBV9 and TRBJ2-7; D is perhaps TRBD1 (6 bases). CDR3 length: 14 residues. Germline V gene data show CDR1 as SGDLS and CDR2 as YYNGEE. Trimming removed 0 bases from V and 3 bases from J, with 10 bases in between. DNA of the CDR3: TGTGCCAGCAGCGTAGGAGAGGGGGACTACGAGCAGTACTTC. It encodes CASSVGEGDYEQYF.

The chain has TRBV15 and TRBJ1-5; D may be TRBD1 (5 bases). The CDR3 has 15 residues. Germline CDR1 and CDR2: LNHNV and YYDKDF (reference sequence). V shed 5 bases and J shed 9 bases, with 20 bases lying between them. The CDR3 region has the DNA TGTGCCACCAGCTCCTTTAGGGACCCGCTCAGGCCCCAGCATTTT. Translated: CATSSFRDPLRPQHF.

This clone was seen once. The CDR3 sequence is CASSELGGVNTEAFF. In DNA form, the CDR3 reads TGTGCCAGCAGTGAACTTGGGGGGGTGAACACTGAAGCTTTCTTT. The rearrangement links TRBV6-1 to TRBJ1-1, with D possibly matching TRBD1 (5 bases). Germline V CDR1 and CDR2: MNHNS, SASEGT. The CDR3 runs to 15 residues. Trimming removed 2 bases from V and 0 bases from J, with 10 bases in between.

The J gene is TRBJ1-2, the V gene TRBV19, with 8 bases that match TRBD1. Germline CDR1 reads LNHDA; CDR2 reads SQIVND (reference sequence). V dropped 5 bases and J dropped 2; count of bases not matched to a gene: 7. CDR3 length equals 15 residues. The CDR3 DNA sequence: TGTGCCAGTAGTCCGTGGACAGGGAAGAACTATGGCTACACCTTC. This sequence encodes CASSPWTGKNYGYTF. Full variable domain (rest looked up from reference TRBV19 and TRBJ1-2): DGGITQSPKYLFRKEGQNVTLSCEQNLNHDAMYWYRQDPGQGLRLIYYSQIVNDFQKGDIAEGYSVSREKKESFPLTVTSAQKNPTAFYLCASSPWTGKNYGYTFGSGTRLTVV.